The 6 T cell receptor beta chains below all came from one sample that was sequenced in a study of technical replicates of blood from several donors. Only in-frame clones appear in the TCRdb table, and some are missing; sequencing was by immunoSEQ multiplex PCR. The sample yields 80,000 to 95,000 clones, around 92% seen once. The specimen sequenced was T cells isolated from PBMCs. These receptors originate from a human donor in good health.

This sequence joins TRBV19 and TRBJ2-3, with 7 bases matching TRBD1. J was trimmed by 2 bases and V by 5 bases; bases with no gene match: 1. In germline, CDR1 is LNHDA, CDR2 SQIVND (reference sequence). The CDR3 spans 13 residues. CDR3 protein: CASSDRATDTQYF. The CDR3 nucleotides are TGTGCCAGTAGTGACAGGGCCACAGATACGCAGTATTTT.

The V call is TRBV30, the J call TRBJ2-1; 8 bases are a match to TRBD1. V trimming: 4 bases; J trimming: 9 bases; junction bases outside the gene matches: 5. Germline V gene sequence: CDR1 GTSNPN, CDR2 SVGIG (reference sequence). CDR3 size: 12 residues. The chain's CDR3 is CAWNRQGSEQFF. In DNA form, the CDR3 reads TGTGCCTGGAATCGACAGGGGAGTGAGCAGTTCTTC.

V is TRBV6-5 and J is TRBJ2-7; the D is unclear. CDR1 MNHEY and CDR2 SVGAGI come from the germline V gene. The germline V and J ends were trimmed by 7 bases and 6 bases, with 13 bases remaining between them. This CDR3 is 12 amino acids long. CDR3 coding DNA: TGTGCCAGCACCGGCGGTTCTGGCGAGCAGTACTTC. Its translation: CASTGGSGEQYF.

The chain carries TRBV6-1 and TRBJ1-6; 9 bases align to TRBD1. V was pared by 0 bases and J by 0 bases, with 6 bases of the junction left unmatched. This CDR3 is built from 19 residues. Germline V gives CDR1 MNHNS, CDR2 SASEGT. The CDR3 protein is CASSEARGTGYSYNSPLHF. The CDR3 DNA follows: TGTGCCAGCAGTGAAGCGCGTGGGACAGGGTACTCCTATAATTCACCCCTCCACTTT.

V and J are TRBV15 and TRBJ2-2; 7 bases align to TRBD2. Trimming cost V 0 bases and J 0 bases; bases outside gene matches: 1. Germline V gene data show CDR1 as LNHNV and CDR2 as YYDKDF (reference sequence). The CDR3 consists of 16 residues. The CDR3 DNA reads as TGTGCCACCAGCAGAGACGCGGGGGCGAACACCGGGGAGCTGTTTTTT. Translation gives CATSRDAGANTGELFF.

The V gene is TRBV5-1, the J gene TRBJ2-5; TRBD1 aligns across 12 bases. The CDR3 is 16 amino acids. CDR1 and CDR2 from the germline V gene are SGHRS and YFSETQ. Trimming took 3 bases from V and 5 from J; bases not matched to a gene: 8. DNA of the CDR3: TGCGCCAGCAGCTGGGGGGACAGGGGGCGGCCGGAGACCCAGTACTTC. It encodes CASSWGDRGRPETQYF.